One sample yielded the 15 T cell receptor beta chains listed below, sequenced in a study of post-analysis software for immune sequencing data. Built from TCR beta cDNA, the libraries had unique molecular identifiers in them. TCRdb re-derived calls from the PCR reads in MiXCR, one entry per CDR3 protein. The table lists 150,000 or so distinct CDR3 sequences, roughly 35% of them singletons. Sequenced material: blood, taken after autologous hematopoietic stem cell transplantation. The receptors stem from a girl under 18 with multiple sclerosis.

This clonotype has a handful of counts. The rearrangement links TRBV29-1 to TRBJ1-4, with D perhaps matching TRBD1 (6 bases). Germline CDR1 reads SQVTM; CDR2 reads ANQGSEA. Trimming pared 4 bases from V and 6 bases from J, leaving 18 bases between. This CDR3 has 15 amino acids. CDR3 sequence (DNA): TGCAGCGTTGCCCCGCACGGGGGGCGGGATGAAAAACTGTTTTTT. It is translated as CSVAPHGGRDEKLFF.

This chain links TRBV4-3 with TRBJ2-1; D gene uncertain. Looked up from germline, CDR1 is LGHNA and CDR2 is YSLEER. The ends were cut back, 0 bases at V and 6 bases at J, with 9 bases in the middle. The CDR3 runs 14 residues. As DNA, the CDR3 is TGCGCCAGCAGCCAAGACGGGCCAGCCAATGAGCAGTTCTTC. Translation: CASSQDGPANEQFF.

V and J are TRBV6-5 and TRBJ1-6; 9 positions match TRBD1. CDR1 and CDR2 from the germline V gene are MNHEY and SVGAGI. V shed 6 bases, J shed 7 bases, and the junction held 4 bases outside the gene matches. This CDR3 region has 14 residues. The CDR3 reads CASRPQGANSPLHF. The CDR3 region has the DNA TGTGCCAGCAGGCCACAGGGGGCAAATTCACCCCTCCACTTT.

The V gene is TRBV20-1, the J gene TRBJ2-5, with D unclear. V lost 6 bases and J lost 4, with 12 bases in between. The CDR3 extends over 12 amino acids. The V gene's germline CDR1 is DFQATT and CDR2 SNEGSKA (reference sequence). The DNA for the CDR3 is TGCAGTGCAGAGACGTCGGGAGAGACCCAGTACTTC. Translated: CSAETSGETQYF.

The gene calls are TRBV28 and TRBJ1-5, with 8 bases that match TRBD1. CDR3 size: 15 residues. CDR1 is MDHEN and CDR2 is SYDVKM in the germline V gene. J was trimmed by 4 bases and V by 5 bases; bases with no gene match: 7. The CDR3 is CASSLDRVGNQPQHF. As DNA, the CDR3 is TGTGCCAGCAGTCTGGACAGGGTAGGGAATCAGCCCCAGCATTTT.

This clonotype was counted between two and nine times. This rearrangement joins TRBV7-9 to TRBJ2-3, with 12 bases fitting TRBD2. This CDR3 has 15 amino acids. The V gene end was trimmed by 6 bases and the J gene end by 4 bases; junction bases not matched to a gene: 5. Germline loops: CDR1 SEHNR, CDR2 FQNEAQ (reference sequence). The CDR3 here is CASRPGTSGPDTQYF. Written as DNA, the CDR3 is TGTGCCAGCAGGCCCGGGACTAGCGGGCCAGATACGCAGTATTTT.

This clonotype was seen a few times. CDR3 DNA sequence: TGTGCCAGCAGTCCGGGACTAGATAATCAGCCCCAGCATTTT. Translation gives CASSPGLDNQPQHF. The genes are TRBV27 and TRBJ1-5; D might be TRBD1 (5 bases). The germline V gene encodes CDR1 MNHEY and CDR2 SMNVEV (reference sequence). Trimming took off 5 bases at V and 4 bases at J, with 12 bases between the two ends. The CDR3 sequence is 14 residues long.

This clonotype was counted a few times. The gene calls are TRBV4-2 and TRBJ2-7; TRBD2 aligns across 11 bases. CDR3 length: 17 amino acids. Germline assignment: CDR1 LGHNA and CDR2 YNFKEQ. The J segment lost 2 bases and the V segment lost 2 bases, leaving 8 bases of the junction unmatched. The CDR3 protein is CASSQSGLADFPYEQYF. CDR3 nucleotide sequence: TGTGCCAGCAGCCAATCGGGACTAGCGGACTTTCCCTACGAGCAGTACTTC.

V is TRBV7-2 and J is TRBJ2-7, with D possibly being TRBD2 (6 bases). The germline V and J ends were trimmed by 5 bases and 3 bases, with 14 bases remaining between them. The length of the CDR3 is 14 residues. Per germline, CDR1 SGHTA and CDR2 FQGNSA. The DNA for the CDR3 is TGTGCCAGCAGCCCTGGACTACCGATCTACGAGCAGTACTTC. Its translation is CASSPGLPIYEQYF.

This clonotype has just a few counts. The chain couples TRBV20-1 to TRBJ2-7; D might be TRBD2 (6 bases). The J call may be in error: the DNA end matches TRBJ2-5 better. Germline assignment: CDR1 DFQATT and CDR2 SNEGSKA (reference sequence). This CDR3 has 15 residues. The CDR3 is CSASDTLGGLETQYF. The DNA of the CDR3 is TGCAGTGCTAGCGACACGCTTGGGGGGTTGGAGACCCAGTACTTC.

This clonotype has a single count. The V call is TRBV20-1, the J call TRBJ2-3, with D possibly TRBD1 on 6 matching bases. The CDR3 runs 18 residues. V lost 3 bases and J 0 bases, leaving 22 bases between the germline ends. From germline, CDR1 is DFQATT and CDR2 SNEGSKA (reference sequence). The CDR3 loop reads CSARGAVHSDPSTDTQYF. As DNA, the CDR3 is TGCAGTGCTAGGGGGGCGGTCCATTCGGACCCTAGCACAGATACGCAGTATTTT.

The V and J genes are TRBV28 and TRBJ2-3; D gene uncertain. Between the trimmed V and J ends, which lost 2 bases and 0 bases, there was a span of 15 bases. From germline, CDR1 is MDHEN and CDR2 SYDVKM. The CDR3 is 17 residues long. The CDR3 sequence: CASSLALRTASTDTQYF. Written as DNA, the CDR3 is TGTGCCAGCAGTTTAGCCCTCAGGACGGCAAGCACAGATACGCAGTATTTT.

V usage is TRBV10-3 and J usage is TRBJ2-1; 7 bases align to TRBD1. The V gene's germline CDR1 is ENHRY and CDR2 SYGVKD. J lost 0 bases, V lost 10 bases, and 3 bases had no gene match. This CDR3 spans 13 amino acids. The CDR3: CATTGSSYNEQFF. In DNA, the CDR3 is TGTGCCACGACAGGGAGCTCCTACAATGAGCAGTTCTTC.

The V call is TRBV29-1, the J call TRBJ2-5, with D unresolved. The DNA end favors TRBJ2-7, so the J call may be wrong. The CDR3 extends over 14 amino acids. In germline, CDR1 is SQVTM, CDR2 ANQGSEA. The CDR3 nucleotides read TGCAGCGTTGACGTTGGTGGGAACTCCTACGAGCAGTACTTC. It specifies CSVDVGGNSYEQYF.

The table lists this clonotype with a few counts. This chain uses TRBV19 with TRBJ2-1; D possibly corresponds to TRBD1 (5 bases). Germline V gene data show CDR1 as LNHDA and CDR2 as SQIVND (reference sequence). Trimming took off 0 bases at V and 6 bases at J, with 27 bases between the two ends. The CDR3 has 20 amino acids. This chain's CDR3 is CASSIESPDRSTILRNEQFF. The DNA for the CDR3 is TGTGCCAGTAGTATAGAGTCCCCCGACAGAAGCACCATCTTGCGCAATGAGCAGTTCTTC.